Given below is one TCR beta chain in context. No antigen is known for it. In germline, CDR1 is SNHLY, CDR2 FYNNEI. The CDR3 loop spans 14 amino acids. Deletions cut 4 bases from V and 7 bases from J, with 13 bases between. This PCR relied on a set of 60 Vbeta primers and 13 Jbeta primers. Some clones are missing from TCRdb's copy, which holds only in-frame ones; the method was immunoSEQ multiplex PCR. The sample lists about 160,000 clones; roughly 77% were seen once. This record belongs to a study of cytomegalovirus exposure and HLA in healthy donors. Study conclusions and caveats: TCR beta chain V- and J-gene trimming was linked, in a later analysis, to a missense variant in DCLRE1C. There was a cluster of highly shared sequence variants that was likely a sequencing artifact. Links to common viral pathogens appeared, in a later analysis, for several of the most significant clusters. Most TCR sequences showed up rarely, but some public TCRs showed up in many donors.

The rearrangement links TRBV2 to TRBJ2-2; D is unclear. Sample: PBMCs. The receptor was derived from a man in his forties or fifties in good health and CMV-seropositive. The CDR3 nucleotides are TGTGCCAGCAGTGCCTCCCGGGTGATCGGGGAGCTGTTTTTT. Encoded protein: CASSASRVIGELFF.